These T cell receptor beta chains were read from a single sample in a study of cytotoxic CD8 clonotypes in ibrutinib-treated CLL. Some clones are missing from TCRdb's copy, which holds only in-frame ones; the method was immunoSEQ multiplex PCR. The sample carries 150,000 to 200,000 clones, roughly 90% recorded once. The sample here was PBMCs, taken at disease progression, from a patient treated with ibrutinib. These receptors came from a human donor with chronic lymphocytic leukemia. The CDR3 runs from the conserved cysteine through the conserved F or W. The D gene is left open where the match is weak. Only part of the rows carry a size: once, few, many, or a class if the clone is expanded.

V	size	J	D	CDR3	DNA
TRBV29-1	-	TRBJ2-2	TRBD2	CSVEDHGRASTGELFF	TGCAGCGTTGAAGACCACGGGAGGGCCTCCACCGGGGAGCTGTTTTTT
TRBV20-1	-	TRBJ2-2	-	CSQPPSGELFF	TGCAGTCAGCCCCCTAGCGGGGAGCTGTTTTTT
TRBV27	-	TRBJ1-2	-	CASSSGYGYTF	TGTGCCAGCAGTTCGGGCTATGGCTACACCTTC
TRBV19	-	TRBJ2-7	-	CASSMRPGTTYEQYF	TGTGCCAGTAGTATGCGGCCAGGGACCACCTACGAGCAGTACTTC
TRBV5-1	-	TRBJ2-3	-	CASSLGGTSTDTQYF	TGCGCCAGCAGCTTGGGAGGGACTAGCACAGATACGCAGTATTTT
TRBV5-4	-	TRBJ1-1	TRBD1	CASKQGANTEAFF	TGTGCCAGCAAGCAGGGGGCGAACACTGAAGCTTTCTTT
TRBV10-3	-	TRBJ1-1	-	CAISESPGSRRGAFF	TGTGCCATCAGTGAGTCCCCCGGATCCCGGAGGGGAGCTTTCTTT
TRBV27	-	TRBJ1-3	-	CASSLKRAGVIYF	TGTGCCAGCAGTTTAAAGAGGGCCGGGGTCATATATTTT
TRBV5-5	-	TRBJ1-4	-	CASSLAPVRTNEKLFF	TGTGCCAGCAGCTTGGCCCCTGTGAGAACTAATGAAAAACTGTTTTTT
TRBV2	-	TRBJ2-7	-	CASSHYEQYF	TGTGCCAGCTCTCACTACGAGCAGTACTTC
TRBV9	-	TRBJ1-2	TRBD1	CASSVDRDSGDYGYTF	TGTGCCAGCAGCGTAGATAGGGACAGTGGGGACTATGGCTACACCTTC
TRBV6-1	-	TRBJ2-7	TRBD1	CASRGTGRSPYEQYF	TGTGCCAGCAGGGGGACAGGACGGAGCCCCTACGAGCAGTACTTC
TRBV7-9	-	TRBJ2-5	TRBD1	CASSPLRTGIETQYF	TGTGCCAGCAGCCCGCTCCGGACAGGGATCGAGACCCAGTACTTC
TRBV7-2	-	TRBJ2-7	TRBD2	CASSSPGLAAYEQYF	TGTGCCAGCAGCTCACCCGGACTAGCGGCCTACGAGCAGTACTTC
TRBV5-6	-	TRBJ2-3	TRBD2	CASRMLAGISTDTQYF	TGTGCCAGCAGGATGCTAGCGGGGATTAGCACAGATACGCAGTATTTT
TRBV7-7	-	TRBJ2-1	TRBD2	CASSSGLAEYNEQFF	TGTGCCAGCAGCTCGGGACTAGCGGAATACAATGAGCAGTTCTTC
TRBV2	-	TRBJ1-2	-	CATRTAKDLNYGYTF	TGTGCCACTAGGACAGCGAAAGACCTTAACTATGGCTACACCTTC
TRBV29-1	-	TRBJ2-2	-	CSVEGWRVPGELFF	TGCAGCGTTGAAGGTTGGCGAGTCCCCGGGGAGCTGTTTTTT
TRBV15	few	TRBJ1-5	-	CATSRVRNQPQHF	TGTGCCACCAGCAGAGTCCGCAATCAGCCCCAGCATTTT
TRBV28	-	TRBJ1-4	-	CASIGFYATNEKLFF	TGTGCCAGCATTGGGTTTTATGCAACTAATGAAAAACTGTTTTTT
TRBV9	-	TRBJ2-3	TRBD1	CASSPGQGNTDTQYF	TGTGCCAGCAGCCCGGGACAGGGGAACACAGATACGCAGTATTTT
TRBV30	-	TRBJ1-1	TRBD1	CAWSVRDREAFF	TGTGCCTGGAGTGTTCGGGACAGGGAAGCTTTCTTT
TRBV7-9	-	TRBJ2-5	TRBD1	CASSPPFSGQGAQETQYF	TGTGCCAGCAGCCCACCCTTCTCGGGACAGGGGGCTCAAGAGACCCAGTACTTC
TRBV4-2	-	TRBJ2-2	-	CASSPTAGQDTGELFF	TGTGCCAGCAGCCCCACCGCTGGGCAGGACACCGGGGAGCTGTTTTTT
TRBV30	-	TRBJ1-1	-	CAWKRMGTTEAFF	TGTGCCTGGAAAAGAATGGGGACCACTGAAGCTTTCTTT
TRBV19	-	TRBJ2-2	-	CASSMGGNTGELFF	TGTGCCAGTAGTATGGGGGGGAACACCGGGGAGCTGTTTTTT
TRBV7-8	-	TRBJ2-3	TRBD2	CASSLTSGRLSDTQYF	TGTGCCAGCAGCTTAACTAGCGGGAGACTTTCAGATACGCAGTATTTT
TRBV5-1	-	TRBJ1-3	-	CASSLAGASDRSGNTIYF	TGCGCCAGCAGCTTGGCGGGGGCATCTGACCGCTCTGGAAACACCATATATTTT
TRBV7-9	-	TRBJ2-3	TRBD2	CASSTGLAGGPSTDTQYF	TGTGCCAGCAGTACGGGACTAGCGGGAGGGCCGAGCACAGATACGCAGTATTTT
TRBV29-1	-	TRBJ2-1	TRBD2	CSVGGLLAGSYNEQFF	TGCAGCGTTGGGGGTTTGCTAGCGGGCTCCTACAATGAGCAGTTCTTC
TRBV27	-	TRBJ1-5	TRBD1	CASSFGRGNQPQHF	TGTGCCAGCAGTTTTGGCAGGGGGAATCAGCCCCAGCATTTT
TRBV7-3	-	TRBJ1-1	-	CASSPQAGSSYTEAFF	TGTGCCAGCAGCCCCCAAGCTGGGTCATCGTACACTGAAGCTTTCTTT
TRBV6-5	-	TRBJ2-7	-	CASSSTVPSYEQYF	TGTGCCAGCAGTTCGACCGTGCCCTCCTACGAGCAGTACTTC
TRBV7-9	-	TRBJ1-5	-	CASSLGGYSNQPQHF	TGTGCCAGCAGCTTGGGGGGCTATAGCAATCAGCCCCAGCATTTT
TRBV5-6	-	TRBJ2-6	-	CASSRPPAVSGANVLTF	TGTGCCAGCAGCCGCCCACCCGCCGTGTCTGGGGCCAACGTCCTGACTTTC
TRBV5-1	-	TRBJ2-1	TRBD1	CASSLGTGARNNEQFF	TGCGCCAGCAGCTTGGGGACAGGGGCAAGGAACAATGAGCAGTTCTTC
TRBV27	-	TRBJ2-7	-	CASSPLGAGSYEQYF	TGTGCCAGCAGTCCCCTAGGGGCAGGTTCCTACGAGCAGTACTTC
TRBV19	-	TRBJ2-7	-	CASSIGVWARYEQYF	TGTGCCAGTAGTATAGGGGTATGGGCCCGCTACGAGCAGTACTTC
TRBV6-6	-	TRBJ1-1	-	CASSYSRGSFTEAFF	TGTGCCAGCAGTTACTCGCGGGGGTCGTTCACTGAAGCTTTCTTT
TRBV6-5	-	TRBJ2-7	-	CASSPHPAYEQYF	TGTGCCAGCAGTCCTCACCCCGCTTACGAGCAGTACTTC
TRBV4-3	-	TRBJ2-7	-	CASSQDPSGYLYEQYF	TGCGCCAGCAGCCAAGATCCCAGCGGGTACCTTTACGAGCAGTACTTC
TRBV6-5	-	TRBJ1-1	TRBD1	CASSGDRNEAFF	TGTGCCAGCAGTGGGGACAGAAATGAAGCTTTCTTT
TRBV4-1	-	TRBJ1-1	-	CASSQVSPWGDTEAFF	TGCGCCAGCAGCCAAGTATCTCCGTGGGGAGACACTGAAGCTTTCTTT
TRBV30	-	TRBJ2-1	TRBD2	CAWTGALAGGSSYNEQFF	TGTGCCTGGACGGGTGCACTAGCGGGAGGGAGCTCCTACAATGAGCAGTTCTTC
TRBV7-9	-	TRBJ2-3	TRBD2	CASSFGDYTDTQYF	TGTGCCAGCAGCTTCGGGGACTACACAGATACGCAGTATTTT
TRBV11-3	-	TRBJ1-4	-	CAIRQDNEKLFF	TGTGCCATAAGACAAGATAATGAAAAACTGTTTTTT
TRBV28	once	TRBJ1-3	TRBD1	CASSTGTGALSGNTIYF	TGTGCCAGCAGTACCGGAACAGGGGCTCTCTCTGGAAACACCATATATTTT
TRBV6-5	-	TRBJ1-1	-	CASSYSPLSGTEAFF	TGTGCCAGCAGTTACTCCCCACTGTCAGGAACTGAAGCTTTCTTT
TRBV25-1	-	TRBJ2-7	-	CASSVTGNEQYF	TGTGCCAGCAGTGTTACAGGGAACGAGCAGTACTTC
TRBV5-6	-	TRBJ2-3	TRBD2	CASSLEVLAGITDTQYF	TGTGCCAGCAGCTTGGAGGTGCTAGCGGGGATCACAGATACGCAGTATTTT
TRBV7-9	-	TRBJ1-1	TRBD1	CASSLRTGGNTEAFF	TGTGCCAGCAGCCTCCGGACAGGGGGGAACACTGAAGCTTTCTTT
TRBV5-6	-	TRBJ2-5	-	CASSGGVTGGWETQYF	TGTGCCAGCAGCGGGGGTGTTACAGGTGGCTGGGAGACCCAGTACTTC
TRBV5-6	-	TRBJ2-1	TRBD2	CASSLGPSGRGEQFF	TGTGCCAGCAGCTTGGGGCCTAGCGGGAGGGGTGAGCAGTTCTTC
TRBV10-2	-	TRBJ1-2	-	CASSESGLTPYGYTF	TGCGCCAGCAGTGAGTCTGGCCTTACCCCCTATGGCTACACCTTC
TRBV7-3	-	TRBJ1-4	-	CASSLPGDTLIGTNEKLFF	TGTGCCAGCAGCCTACCGGGGGACACGCTAATAGGAACTAATGAAAAACTGTTTTTT
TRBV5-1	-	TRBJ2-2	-	CASNTGHSDTGELFF	TGCGCCAGCAACACGGGACATTCGGACACCGGGGAGCTGTTTTTT
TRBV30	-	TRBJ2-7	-	CAWSGVDEQYF	TGTGCCTGGAGTGGAGTTGACGAGCAGTACTTC
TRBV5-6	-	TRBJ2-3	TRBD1	CASSIDQGDGTDTQYF	TGTGCCAGCAGCATTGACCAGGGGGACGGCACAGATACGCAGTATTTT
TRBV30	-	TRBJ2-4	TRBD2	CAWRLSGSVNIQYF	TGTGCCTGGAGACTAAGCGGGAGTGTAAACATTCAGTACTTC
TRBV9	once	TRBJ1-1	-	CASSVEPGEAFF	TGTGCCAGCAGCGTAGAACCCGGGGAAGCTTTCTTT